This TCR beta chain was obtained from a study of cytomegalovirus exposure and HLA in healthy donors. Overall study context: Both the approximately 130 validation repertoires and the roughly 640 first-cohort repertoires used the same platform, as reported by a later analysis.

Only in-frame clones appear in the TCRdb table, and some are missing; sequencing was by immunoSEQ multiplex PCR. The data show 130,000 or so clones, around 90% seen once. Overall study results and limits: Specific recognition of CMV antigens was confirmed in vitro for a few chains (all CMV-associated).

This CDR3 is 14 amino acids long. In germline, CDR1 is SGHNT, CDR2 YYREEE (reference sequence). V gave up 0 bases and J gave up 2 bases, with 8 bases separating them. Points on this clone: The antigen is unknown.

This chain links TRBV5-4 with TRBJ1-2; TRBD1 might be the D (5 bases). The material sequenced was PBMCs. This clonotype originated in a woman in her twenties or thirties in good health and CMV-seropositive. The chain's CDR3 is CASSLVTANYGYTF. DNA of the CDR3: TGTGCCAGCAGCTTGGTGACAGCCAACTATGGCTACACCTTC.